This TCR beta chain comes out of a study of blood T cell repertoires in COVID-19. Membership in each cohort depended on participant-reported clinical history. TCRdb keeps only in-frame clones here, not all; method: immunoSEQ multiplex PCR. The sample has about 180,000 clones, more than 75% seen once; the top ten hold 1% to 1.5%. Per the germline V gene, CDR1 is KGHSH and CDR2 is LQKENI. Trimming pared 3 bases from V and 2 bases from J, leaving 8 bases between. The CDR3 sequence is 15 residues long. The chain recombines TRBV18 with TRBJ1-6; D is uncertain. The sample comprised PBMCs or T cells enriched from blood (not recorded which). This sequence originates from a human donor with acute COVID-19. The donor label of this sample is uncertain. The CDR3 region is CASSPAEAYNSPLHF. CDR3 nucleotide sequence: TGTGCCAGCTCACCGGCCGAGGCCTATAATTCACCCCTCCACTTT.